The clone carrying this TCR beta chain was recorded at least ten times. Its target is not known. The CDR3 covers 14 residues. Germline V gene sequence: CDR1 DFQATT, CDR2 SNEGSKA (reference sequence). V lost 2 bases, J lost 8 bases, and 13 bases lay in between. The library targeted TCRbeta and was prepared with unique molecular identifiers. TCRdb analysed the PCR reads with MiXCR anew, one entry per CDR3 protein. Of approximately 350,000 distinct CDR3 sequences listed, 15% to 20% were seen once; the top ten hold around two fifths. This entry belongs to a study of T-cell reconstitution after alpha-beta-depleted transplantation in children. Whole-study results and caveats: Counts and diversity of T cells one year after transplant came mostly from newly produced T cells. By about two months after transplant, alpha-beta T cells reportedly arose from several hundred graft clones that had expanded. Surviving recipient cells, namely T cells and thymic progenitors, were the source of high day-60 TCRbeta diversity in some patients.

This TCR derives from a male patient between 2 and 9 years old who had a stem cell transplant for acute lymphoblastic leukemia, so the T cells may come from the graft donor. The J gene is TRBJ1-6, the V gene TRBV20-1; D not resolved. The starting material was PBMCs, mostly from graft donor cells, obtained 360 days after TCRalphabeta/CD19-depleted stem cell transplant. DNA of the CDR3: TGCAGTGCTAGATTGGACGTTTCGGATTCACCCCTCCACTTT. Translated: CSARLDVSDSPLHF.